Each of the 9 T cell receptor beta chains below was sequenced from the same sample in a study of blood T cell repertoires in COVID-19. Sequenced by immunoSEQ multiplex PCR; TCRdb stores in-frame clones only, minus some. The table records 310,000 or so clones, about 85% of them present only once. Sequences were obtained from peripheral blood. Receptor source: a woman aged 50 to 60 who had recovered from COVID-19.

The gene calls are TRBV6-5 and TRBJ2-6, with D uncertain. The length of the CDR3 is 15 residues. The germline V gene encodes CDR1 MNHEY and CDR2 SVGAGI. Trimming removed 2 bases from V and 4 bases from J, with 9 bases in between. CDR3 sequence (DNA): TGTGCCAGCAGTTACGTTTTAGCCGGGGCCAACGTCCTGACTTTC. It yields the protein CASSYVLAGANVLTF.

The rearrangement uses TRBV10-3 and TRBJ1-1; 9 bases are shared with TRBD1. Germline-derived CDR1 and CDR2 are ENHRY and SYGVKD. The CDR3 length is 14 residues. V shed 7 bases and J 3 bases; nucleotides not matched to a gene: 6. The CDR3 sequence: CAIKGTGRYTEAFF. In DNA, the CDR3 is TGTGCCATCAAAGGGACAGGGCGGTACACTGAAGCTTTCTTT.

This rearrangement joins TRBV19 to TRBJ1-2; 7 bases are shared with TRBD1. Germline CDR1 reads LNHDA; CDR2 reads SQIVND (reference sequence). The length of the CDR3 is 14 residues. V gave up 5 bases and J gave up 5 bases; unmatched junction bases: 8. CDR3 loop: CASSGDRVIYGYTF. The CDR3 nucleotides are TGTGCCAGTAGTGGTGACAGGGTGATTTATGGCTACACCTTC.

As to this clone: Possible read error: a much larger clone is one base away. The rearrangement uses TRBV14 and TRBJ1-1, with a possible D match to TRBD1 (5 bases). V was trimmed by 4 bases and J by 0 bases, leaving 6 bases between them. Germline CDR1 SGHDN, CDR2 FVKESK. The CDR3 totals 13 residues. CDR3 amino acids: CASSPDMNTEAFF. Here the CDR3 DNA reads TGTGCCAGCAGCCCGGACATGAACACTGAAGCTTTCTTT.

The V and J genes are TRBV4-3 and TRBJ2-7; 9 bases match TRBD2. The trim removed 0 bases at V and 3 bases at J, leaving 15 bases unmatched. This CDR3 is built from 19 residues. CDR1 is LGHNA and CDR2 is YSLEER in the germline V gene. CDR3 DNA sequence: TGCGCCAGCAGCCAAGATCTAGGGCTAGCGGGATCGTCTATCTACGAGCAGTACTTC. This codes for CASSQDLGLAGSSIYEQYF.

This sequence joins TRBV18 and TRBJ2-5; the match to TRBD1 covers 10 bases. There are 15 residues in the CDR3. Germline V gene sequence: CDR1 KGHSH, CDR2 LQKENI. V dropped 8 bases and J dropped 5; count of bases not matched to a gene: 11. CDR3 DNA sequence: TGTGCCAGCGCGGCGACAGGGGGCTGGGAGGAGACCCAGTACTTC. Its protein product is CASAATGGWEETQYF.

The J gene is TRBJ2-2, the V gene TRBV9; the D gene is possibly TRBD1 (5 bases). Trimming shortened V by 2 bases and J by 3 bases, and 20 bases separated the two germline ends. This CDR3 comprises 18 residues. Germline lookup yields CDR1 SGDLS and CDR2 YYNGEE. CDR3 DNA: TGTGCCAGCAGCGTTCTGTTTTTCAAGGGGCTCGACACCGGGGAGCTGTTTTTT. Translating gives CASSVLFFKGLDTGELFF.

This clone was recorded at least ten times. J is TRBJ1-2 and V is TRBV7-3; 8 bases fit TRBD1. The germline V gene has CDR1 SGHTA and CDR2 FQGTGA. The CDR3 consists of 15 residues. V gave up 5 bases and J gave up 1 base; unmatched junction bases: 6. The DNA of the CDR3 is TGTGCCAGCAGCCTGACAGGGGAGGGTAACTATGGCTACACCTTC. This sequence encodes CASSLTGEGNYGYTF.

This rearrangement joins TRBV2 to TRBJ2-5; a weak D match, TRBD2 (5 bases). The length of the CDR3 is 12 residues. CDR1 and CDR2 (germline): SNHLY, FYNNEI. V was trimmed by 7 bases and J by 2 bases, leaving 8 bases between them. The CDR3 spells CASMRDQETQYF. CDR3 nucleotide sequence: TGTGCCAGCATGAGGGATCAAGAGACCCAGTACTTC.